This T cell receptor (beta chain) was found in a study of long-term antiretroviral therapy in people with HIV. The libraries were made with immunoSEQ v3.0 at survey level. Per-sample targets for sequencing were roughly 35,000-55,000 T-cell genomes. The method was immunoSEQ multiplex PCR; TCRdb's version includes in-frame clones alone and lacks a portion of them. The sample contains 25,000 to 40,000 clones, about 98% of which appear only once. HIV-positive participants were all treated in the United States. This clone was counted only a few times. Sequencing was performed on unsorted PBMCs, taken 7.6 years after starting antiretroviral therapy. This clonotype originated in a young man with HIV.

CDR3 in amino acids: CASSRARSAAGGDAGELFF. The CDR3, as DNA: TGTGCCAGCAGTCGCGCAAGGTCGGCTGCGGGAGGAGACGCCGGGGAGCTGTTTTTT. The chain uses TRBV4-2 and TRBJ2-2; the match to TRBD2 covers 8 bases. This CDR3 is 19 amino acids long. Losses at the gene ends were 6 bases for V and 6 bases for J; bases not matched to a gene: 21. From germline, CDR1 is LGHNA and CDR2 YNFKEQ.